The T cell receptor beta chain under discussion was sequenced for a study of identical twins. With V trimmed by 4 bases and J by 4 bases, 5 bases remained unmatched. This CDR3 is 17 amino acids long. From germline, CDR1 is SGHNT and CDR2 YENEEA. TCRdb re-called the 5' RACE reads through MiXCR, storing one row per CDR3 protein. The sample holds some 690,000 distinct CDR3 sequences; 21% are singletons and the top ten take 4% to 5.5%. This same sample was also part of a study on T cells expressing NK-cell markers. That work states: The authors sequenced eight donors, of whom seven were HCMV-seropositive and one was seronegative. Clarity on HCMV specificity was lacking for the expanded NKG2C+ T cell clones.

Specimen: PBMCs. The rearrangement links TRBV11-3 to TRBJ2-1, with 15 bases fitting TRBD2. This clonotype originated in a woman in her late teens or twenties in good health. CDR3 amino acids: CASSSGLAGGKYNEQFF. In nucleotides, the CDR3 is TGTGCCAGCAGCTCCGGACTAGCGGGGGGGAAGTACAATGAGCAGTTCTTC.